A selection of T cell receptor beta chains follows, all from one sample in a study of cytomegalovirus exposure and HLA in healthy donors. TCRdb's table, derived via immunoSEQ multiplex PCR, lists solely in-frame clones and lacks some. Altogether 150,000 to 180,000 clones are present, about three quarters being singletons, with the ten largest covering about 4%. Sequencing used PBMCs. These receptor sequences come from a woman aged 40 to 50 in good health and CMV-seronegative. Both conserved end residues are part of each CDR3. Fields, in order: D gene, clone size, V gene, J gene, CDR3 DNA, CDR3 protein. D genes are given only for firm matches. Clone sizes are given selectively: once, few, many, or a class where the clone is expanded.

TRBD2	.	TRBV5-1	TRBJ2-5	TGCGCCAGCAGCTTAGGGACTAACTTTCAAGAGACCCAGTACTTC	CASSLGTNFQETQYF
.	.	TRBV27	TRBJ2-3	TGTGCCAGCAGTTTAATGCTGGGCGCTAGCACAGATACGCAGTATTTT	CASSLMLGASTDTQYF
TRBD1	.	TRBV6-1	TRBJ2-2	TGTGCCAGCATTAGGGACAGGAACACCGGGGAGCTGTTTTTT	CASIRDRNTGELFF
TRBD2	.	TRBV2	TRBJ2-3	TGTGCCAGCAGCCCAGGACTAGGGTGGGACACAGATACGCAGTATTTT	CASSPGLGWDTDTQYF
.	.	TRBV19	TRBJ2-3	TGTGCCAGTAGTATAACGTCGGCAGATACGCAGTATTTT	CASSITSADTQYF
TRBD1	.	TRBV7-6	TRBJ2-7	TGTGCCAGCAGCTCCTACAGGGGGTACGAGCAGTACTTC	CASSSYRGYEQYF
.	.	TRBV11-3	TRBJ2-3	TGTGCCAGCGGCCAGGGGCAGGCCGACACAGATACGCAGTATTTT	CASGQGQADTDTQYF
.	.	TRBV6-1	TRBJ1-4	TGTGCCAGCAGAGACGACTACAGGGTTGAAAAACTGTTTTTT	CASRDDYRVEKLFF
.	.	TRBV6-5	TRBJ2-1	TGTGCCAGCAGCGCTAACCGACTATTTGCTGAGCAGTTCTTC	CASSANRLFAEQFF
.	.	TRBV15	TRBJ2-5	TGTGCCACCAGCAGAGGGCCCGAGACCCAGTACTTC	CATSRGPETQYF
TRBD1	.	TRBV19	TRBJ2-3	TGTGCCAGTAGTATAGGTTCAGACAGGGGGCAGGATACGCAGTATTTT	CASSIGSDRGQDTQYF
TRBD1	.	TRBV10-2	TRBJ1-1	TGCGCCAGCAGCGACAGGGAAACTGAAGCTTTCTTT	CASSDRETEAFF
.	.	TRBV6-6	TRBJ1-2	TGTGCCAGCAGTCGACGGACAGAAGACTATGGCTACACCTTC	CASSRRTEDYGYTF
TRBD1	.	TRBV11-3	TRBJ2-7	TGTGCCAGCAGCTTTGCCCGCCGGGTAGGGGGCCACAACGAGCAGTACTTC	CASSFARRVGGHNEQYF
.	.	TRBV5-1	TRBJ2-3	TGCGCCAGCAGCTTGGCCGGGATTAGCACAGATACGCAGTATTTT	CASSLAGISTDTQYF
.	.	TRBV19	TRBJ2-1	TGTGCCCCGACGGAGGGCAATGAGCAGTTCTTC	CAPTEGNEQFF
.	.	TRBV19	TRBJ1-1	TGTGCCAGTAGTATCCCGGGGAACACCTTCAAAACTGAAGCTTTCTTT	CASSIPGNTFKTEAFF
.	.	TRBV19	TRBJ1-1	TGTGCCAGTGCCACAGGGTTGGGTGAAGCTTTCTTT	CASATGLGEAFF
.	.	TRBV2	TRBJ2-3	TGTGCCAGCAGTGAAGGGCTTTCCACAGATACGCAGTATTTT	CASSEGLSTDTQYF
TRBD2	few	TRBV28	TRBJ2-1	TGTGCCAGCAGTTCGGCGGGAGGGAGGGATGAGCAGTTCTTC	CASSSAGGRDEQFF
.	.	TRBV6-5	TRBJ1-4	TGTGCCACCTCCCGGGTCGCAACTAATGAAAAACTGTTTTTT	CATSRVATNEKLFF
.	.	TRBV11-2	TRBJ1-6	TGTGCCAGCAGCTTAGGCCCCGGGCAGGGGCAGTCCTATAATTCACCCCTCCACTTT	CASSLGPGQGQSYNSPLHF
.	.	TRBV9	TRBJ1-1	TGTGCCAGCAGCGTAATCGGGGGTAACACTGAAGCTTTCTTT	CASSVIGGNTEAFF
.	once	TRBV10-3	TRBJ2-2	TGTGCCATCAGACCCAAGCGGGACACCGGGGAGCTGTTTTTT	CAIRPKRDTGELFF
.	.	TRBV6-1	TRBJ2-2	TGTGCCAGCAGTGAATTGGGCGGGGACACCGGGGAGCTGTTTTTT	CASSELGGDTGELFF
.	.	TRBV15	TRBJ2-5	TGTGCCACCAGCAGACAGGGACAAGAGACCCAGTACTTC	CATSRQGQETQYF
TRBD1	.	TRBV10-1	TRBJ2-7	TGCGCCAGCAGCGGCCCCGGGACAGGGACGTTGGAGCAGTACTTC	CASSGPGTGTLEQYF